In its sample, the clone carrying this T cell receptor (beta chain) was seen many times. RNA transcripts were the template for amplifying TCR beta CDR3 regions. The TCR CDR3 was amplified in a first-round RT-PCR using the HTBI primer set. TCRdb independently ran MiXCR on the multiplex PCR reads; one entry per CDR3 protein. The sample has a few hundred thousand distinct CDR3 sequences; about 16% are singletons. Under 3 months was the duration of disease in ophthalmopathy patients, who also had a Clinical Activity Score of at least 3 and a NOSPECS grade of at least 4. Patients with uncontrolled infections, other autoimmune diseases, pregnancy or lactation were excluded. This sample is drawn from a study of T cells in Graves' hyperthyroidism and ophthalmopathy. Study at large: Peripheral blood samples were taken at initial diagnosis, prior to any treatment.

V shed 3 bases, J shed 1 base, and the junction held 2 bases outside the gene matches. Germline CDR1 is SGHAT and CDR2 is FQNNGV. The CDR3 has 15 amino acids. This sequence originates from a woman aged 40 to 55 with Graves' ophthalmopathy. The sample taken for sequencing was blood. This chain joins TRBV11-2 and TRBJ2-1; 8 bases map to TRBD2. CDR3: CASSFSGNSYNEQFF. In DNA, the CDR3 is TGTGCCAGCAGCTTTAGCGGGAATTCCTACAATGAGCAGTTCTTC.